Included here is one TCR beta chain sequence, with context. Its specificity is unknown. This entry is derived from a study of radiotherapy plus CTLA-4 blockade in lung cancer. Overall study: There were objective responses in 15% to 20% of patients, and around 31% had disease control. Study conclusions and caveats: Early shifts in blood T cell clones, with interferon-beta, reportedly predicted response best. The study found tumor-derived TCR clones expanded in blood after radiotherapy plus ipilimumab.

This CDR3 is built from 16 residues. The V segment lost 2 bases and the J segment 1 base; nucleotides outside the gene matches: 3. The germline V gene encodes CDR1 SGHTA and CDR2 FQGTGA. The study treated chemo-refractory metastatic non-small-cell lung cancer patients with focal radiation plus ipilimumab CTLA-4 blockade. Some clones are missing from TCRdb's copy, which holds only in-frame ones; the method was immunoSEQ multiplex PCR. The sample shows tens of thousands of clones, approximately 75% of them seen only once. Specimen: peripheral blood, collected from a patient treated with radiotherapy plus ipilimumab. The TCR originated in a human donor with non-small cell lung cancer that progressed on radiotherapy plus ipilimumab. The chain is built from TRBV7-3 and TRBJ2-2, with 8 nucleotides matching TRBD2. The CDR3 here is CASSLLAGGNTGELFF. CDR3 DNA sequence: TGTGCCAGCAGCTTACTTGCGGGGGGGAACACCGGGGAGCTGTTTTTT.